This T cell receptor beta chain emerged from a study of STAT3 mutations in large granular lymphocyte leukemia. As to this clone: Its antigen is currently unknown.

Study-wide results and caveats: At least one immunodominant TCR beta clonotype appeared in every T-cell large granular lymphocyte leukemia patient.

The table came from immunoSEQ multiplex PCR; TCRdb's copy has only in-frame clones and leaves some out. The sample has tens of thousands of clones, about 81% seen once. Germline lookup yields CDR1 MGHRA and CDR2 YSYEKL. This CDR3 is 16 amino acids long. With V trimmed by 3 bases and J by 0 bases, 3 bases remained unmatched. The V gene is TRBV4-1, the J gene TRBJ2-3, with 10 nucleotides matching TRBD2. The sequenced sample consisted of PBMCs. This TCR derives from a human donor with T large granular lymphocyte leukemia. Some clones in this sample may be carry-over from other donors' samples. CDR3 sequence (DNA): TGCGCCAGCAGCCAGGGACTAGCGAGGAGCACAGATACGCAGTATTTT. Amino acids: CASSQGLARSTDTQYF.